This entry lists 15 T cell receptor beta chains sequenced from one sample in a study of shared clonotypes between healthy human individuals. The method was immunoSEQ multiplex PCR; TCRdb's version includes in-frame clones alone and lacks a portion of them. Of about 1.4 million clones in the sample, around 97% were seen once. Source material: naive CD4+ T cells sorted from blood. Subset in this sample: CD45RA+ positively selected. These receptors originate from a man aged 25-40 years in good health.

The chain employs TRBV7-9 and TRBJ2-3; 7 nucleotides match TRBD2. V trimming: 5 bases; J trimming: 4 bases; junction bases outside the gene matches: 9. The CDR3 contains 15 residues. Germline CDR1 is SEHNR and CDR2 is FQNEAQ (reference sequence). The CDR3 DNA is TGTGCCAGCAGCCTAGAGCTGGGGAGGGCAGATACGCAGTATTTT. It translates to CASSLELGRADTQYF.

This clone was picked up a small number of times. The rearrangement uses TRBV29-1 and TRBJ2-1; possibly TRBD1 for D (5 bases). Per germline, CDR1 SQVTM and CDR2 ANQGSEA. V gave up 6 bases and J gave up 5 bases, with 23 bases separating them. The CDR3 runs to 16 residues. CDR3 nucleotide sequence: TGCAGCGTCGCCTCGGGTTGGGGCATGGTGAACAATGAGCAGTTCTTC. This encodes CSVASGWGMVNNEQFF.

CDR3 bases: TGTGCCAGCAGCTTACAACTTGGGGGCTACGAGCAGTACTTC. This sequence encodes CASSLQLGGYEQYF. This chain joins TRBV11-2 and TRBJ2-7; D could derive from TRBD1 or TRBD2 (5 bases each). The germline V gene has CDR1 SGHAT and CDR2 FQNNGV. The V gene lost 2 bases and the J gene lost 3 bases, with 11 bases spanning the gap. The CDR3 spans 14 residues.

V and J are TRBV29-1 and TRBJ2-5; no clear D. The CDR3 is made up of 13 amino acids. The germline V gene encodes CDR1 SQVTM and CDR2 ANQGSEA. Trimming took 6 bases from V and 5 from J, leaving 16 bases between them. The CDR3 DNA is TGCAGCGTATCCGACTCAACTTGGGAGACCCAGTACTTC. Translating gives CSVSDSTWETQYF.

V and J are TRBV2 and TRBJ2-1; TRBD2 aligns across 9 bases. The germline CDR1 and CDR2 sequences are SNHLY and FYNNEI. CDR3 size: 22 residues. The V and J ends lost 1 base and 5 bases, in that order; junction bases with no gene match: 24. The CDR3 DNA reads TGTGCCAGCAGTGAAGAGGCGGGAGGGCTTTTTACAAGGTCGAGGGCTCACAATGAGCAGTTCTTC. Protein: CASSEEAGGLFTRSRAHNEQFF.

DNA for the CDR3: TGTGCCAGCAGCCGATCAGGGGGCGGAGAGACCCAGTACTTC. Protein sequence: CASSRSGGGETQYF. The chain uses TRBV14 and TRBJ2-5; 8 nucleotides line up with TRBD1. Germline CDR1 is SGHDN and CDR2 is FVKESK. V shed 4 bases and J 4 bases; nucleotides not matched to a gene: 5. This CDR3 is 14 amino acids long.

V and J are TRBV5-1 and TRBJ2-1; no clear D gene. From germline, CDR1 is SGHRS and CDR2 YFSETQ. Deletions cut 6 bases from V and 6 bases from J, with 13 bases between. This CDR3 has 13 residues. CDR3 loop: CASTSLVGNEQFF. CDR3 in DNA: TGCGCCAGCACTTCCCTGGTGGGCAATGAGCAGTTCTTC.

The J gene is TRBJ1-5, the V gene TRBV19, with D possibly being TRBD1 (6 bases). The CDR3 runs to 14 residues. Germline V CDR1 and CDR2: LNHDA, SQIVND (reference sequence). V was trimmed by 5 bases and J by 6 bases, leaving 14 bases between them. This CDR3 reads CASSANAGVQPQHF. For the CDR3, the DNA is TGTGCCAGTAGTGCAAACGCAGGGGTTCAGCCCCAGCATTTT.

This sequence joins TRBV5-6 and TRBJ2-1, with 10 nucleotides matching TRBD2. Germline trimming cut 2 bases from V and 6 bases from J; bases unmatched to any gene: 5. CDR1 is SGHDT, CDR2 YYEEEE, per germline. The CDR3 consists of 15 residues. The CDR3 is CASSLAGGGGNEQFF. The CDR3 DNA follows: TGTGCCAGCAGCTTAGCGGGAGGGGGAGGCAATGAGCAGTTCTTC.

This rearrangement joins TRBV27 to TRBJ2-1, with 9 positions matching TRBD2. The germline V gene encodes CDR1 MNHEY and CDR2 SMNVEV (reference sequence). The CDR3 length is 16 residues. Trimming cost V 5 bases and J 6 bases; bases outside gene matches: 11. The CDR3 region has the DNA TGTGCCAGCAGTCACTCCGTACTAGCGGGTATCAATGAGCAGTTCTTC. Its protein is CASSHSVLAGINEQFF.

The rearrangement links TRBV10-3 to TRBJ2-7; 13 positions agree with TRBD2. CDR3 length equals 16 residues. The germline V gene has CDR1 ENHRY and CDR2 SYGVKD. After removal of 6 bases from V and 1 base from J, the junction contained 6 bases not matched to a gene. The CDR3 bases are TGTGCCATCAGCGAACGGACTAGCGGGAGTTCCTACGAGCAGTACTTC. This encodes CAISERTSGSSYEQYF.

V gene TRBV28 combines with J gene TRBJ2-2, with D perhaps TRBD1 (5 bases). The CDR3 spans 19 residues. The germline CDR1 and CDR2 sequences are MDHEN and SYDVKM. Trimming took 5 bases from V and 6 from J, leaving 28 bases between them. The CDR3 sequence is CASSDPGRVGSRGAGELFF. The CDR3 bases are TGTGCCAGCAGTGACCCTGGCAGGGTTGGTTCTCGTGGGGCCGGGGAGCTGTTTTTT.

This rearrangement joins TRBV10-3 to TRBJ1-1; no reliable D call. The V end was cut by 7 bases, the J end by 1 base, with 19 bases between. Germline V lookup: CDR1 ENHRY, CDR2 SYGVKD. The CDR3 consists of 16 residues. The CDR3 spells CAITRSETLRNTEAFF. The CDR3 DNA reads as TGTGCCATCACTCGCTCGGAGACCCTTAGGAACACTGAAGCTTTCTTT.

The CDR3 protein is CASSNPPAPLGDTQYF. As DNA, the CDR3 is TGTGCCAGTAGTAACCCACCCGCCCCCTTGGGAGATACGCAGTATTTT. The V call is TRBV19, the J call TRBJ2-3; D gene ambiguous. Trimming removed 4 bases at V and 5 bases at J, with 19 bases between. This CDR3 contains 16 residues. Germline CDR1 LNHDA, CDR2 SQIVND (reference sequence).

The J gene is TRBJ2-7, the V gene TRBV11-2; 10 bases map to TRBD2. The CDR3 is 15 residues long. V lost 6 bases to trimming and J lost 6 bases; unmatched junction nucleotides: 11. From germline, CDR1 is SGHAT and CDR2 FQNNGV. CDR3 region: CASRGAGGPRGEQYF. As DNA, the CDR3 is TGTGCCAGCAGGGGAGCGGGAGGGCCCCGGGGCGAGCAGTACTTC. Combining the CDR3 with reference TRBV11-2 and TRBJ2-7 gives the whole variable domain EAGVAQSPRYKIIEKRQSVAFWCNPISGHATLYWYQQILGQGPKLLIQFQNNGVVDDSQLPKDRFSAERLKGVDSTLKIQPAKLEDSAVYLCASRGAGGPRGEQYFGPGTRLTVT.